The 22 T cell receptor beta chains reported below all come from one sample, sequenced in a study of T cell changes during pregnancy in multiple sclerosis (dated by TCRdb to 2018 to 2020). Library preparation used the immunoSEQ multiplex PCR assay. Here the immuneACCESS table is served through TCRdb, limited to in-frame sequences with V and J called. Missing clones are a known gap in these copies; in checked studies unresolved V genes cover under half, and the rest lacks a known reason. Across this sample there are roughly 75,000 clones, with 93% seen only once. The ten most abundant clones make up about 2.5% of the sample. The sequencing here drew on peripheral blood, taken after pregnancy. These receptors all stem from a female donor in good health, enrolled as a control in a pregnancy study.

The chain couples TRBV7-6 to TRBJ2-7; TRBD1 might be the D (6 bases). Trimming removed 5 bases from V and 4 bases from J, with 18 bases in between. The CDR3 is 15 residues long. Germline V gives CDR1 SGHVS, CDR2 FNYEAQ. The CDR3 DNA sequence: TGTGCCAGCAGCCTAAACAGGGAAAAAGGGTACGAGCAGTACTTC. This translates into CASSLNREKGYEQYF.

This chain links TRBV27 with TRBJ1-4, with TRBD1 identical over 7 bases. Losses at the gene ends were 5 bases for V and 8 bases for J; bases not matched to a gene: 11. The germline V gene has CDR1 MNHEY and CDR2 SMNVEV (reference sequence). This CDR3 comprises 15 residues. The CDR3 nucleotides are TGTGCCAGCAGTCCGCGACCGGGACAGAGGGAAAAACTGTTTTTT. This gives the protein CASSPRPGQREKLFF.

The V and J genes are TRBV11-3 and TRBJ1-1; no firm D call. Trimming removed 1 base at V and 1 base at J, with 4 bases between. Germline CDR1 and CDR2: SGHNT and YENEEA. This CDR3 region has 13 residues. The CDR3: CASSLGANTEAFF. CDR3 coding DNA: TGTGCCAGCAGCTTAGGGGCGAACACTGAAGCTTTCTTT.

The chain uses TRBV2 and TRBJ1-1; no clear D. The germline V gene encodes CDR1 SNHLY and CDR2 FYNNEI. The CDR3 covers 13 residues. V was shortened by 7 bases and J by 5 bases, with 14 bases between the two germline ends. DNA for the CDR3: TGTGCCAGCATGGGAGAAGTTCGTACTGAAGCTTTCTTT. This translates into CASMGEVRTEAFF.

The rearrangement uses TRBV7-9 and TRBJ1-4; a possible D gene is TRBD1 (6 bases). V lost 5 bases, J lost 8 bases, and 15 bases lay in between. From germline, CDR1 is SEHNR and CDR2 FQNEAQ (reference sequence). The CDR3 consists of 14 residues. Here the CDR3 DNA reads TGTGCCAGCAGCCCTCGAGGGGGTGGAGAAAAACTGTTTTTT. It specifies CASSPRGGGEKLFF. The entire variable domain, with the rest obtained from reference TRBV7-9 and TRBJ1-4, is as follows: DTGVSQNPRHKITKRGQNVTFRCDPISEHNRLYWYRQTLGQGPEFLTYFQNEAQLEKSRLLSDRFSAERPKGSFSTLEIQRTEQGDSAMYLCASSPRGGGEKLFFGSGTQLSVL.

This sequence joins TRBV7-2 and TRBJ2-5; the D gene is possibly TRBD1 (5 bases). Germline CDR1 is SGHTA and CDR2 is FQGNSA. CDR3 length: 14 residues. Trimming stripped 5 bases from V and 3 bases from J, with 13 bases between. The CDR3 DNA follows: TGTGCCAGCAGCCCCAGGGTCATGAAAGAGACCCAGTACTTC. This translates into CASSPRVMKETQYF.

The genes are TRBV19 and TRBJ2-2, with 8 bases matching TRBD2. From germline, CDR1 is LNHDA and CDR2 SQIVND (reference sequence). This CDR3 is built from 14 residues. V shed 9 bases and J 4 bases; nucleotides not matched to a gene: 7. The CDR3 is CASEGSGVTGELFF. CDR3 in DNA: TGTGCCAGCGAGGGTAGCGGGGTCACCGGGGAGCTGTTTTTT.

V and J are TRBV7-8 and TRBJ1-1, with D possibly TRBD1 on 6 matching bases. V was clipped by 6 bases and J by 2 bases, with 10 bases between them. There are 13 residues in the CDR3. The germline CDR1 and CDR2 sequences are SGHVS and FQNEAQ. CDR3 amino acids: CASSTQGNTEAFF. For the CDR3, the DNA is TGTGCCAGCAGTACACAGGGCAACACTGAAGCTTTCTTT.

This clone has just one count. This rearrangement joins TRBV7-2 to TRBJ2-7, with 9 bases fitting TRBD2. Germline loops: CDR1 SGHTA, CDR2 FQGNSA. Unmatched junction bases numbered 8, after V lost 7 bases and J lost 13 bases. This CDR3 spans 11 amino acids. The CDR3 region is CASTDSGRGYF. The CDR3 DNA sequence: TGTGCCAGCACCGATAGCGGGAGAGGTTACTTC.

The chain recombines TRBV7-9 with TRBJ1-2, with unresolved D. Trimming left V 4 bases short and J 8 bases short, with 11 bases between. This CDR3 spans 12 amino acids. Per germline, CDR1 SEHNR and CDR2 FQNEAQ (reference sequence). The CDR3 DNA reads TGTGCCAGCAGCTCCGCCCCGGGGGGCTACACCTTC. This encodes CASSSAPGGYTF.

The count of this clone is one. An end of the junction differs from the germline gene, which may be a read error. This chain joins TRBV13 and TRBJ2-1, with TRBD2 identical over 11 bases. The CDR3 is 13 residues long. Germline V lookup: CDR1 PRHDT, CDR2 FYEKMQ (reference sequence). The CDR3: CASSLDVAGGPIF. The CDR3 nucleotides are TGTGCCAGCAGCCTAGATGTAGCGGGGGGGCCCATCTTC. The whole variable domain, remainder taken from reference TRBV13 and TRBJ2-1, is AAGVIQSPRHLIKEKRETATLKCYPIPRHDTVYWYQQGPGQDPQFLISFYEKMQSDKGSIPDRFSAQQFSDYHSELNMSSLELGDSALYFCASSLDVAGGPIFGPGTRLTVL.

V usage is TRBV9 and J usage is TRBJ2-1; D remains ambiguous. The CDR3 consists of 12 residues. CDR1 is SGDLS, CDR2 YYNGEE, per germline. V was clipped by 1 base and J by 6 bases, with 5 bases between them. The CDR3 spells CASSVFGNEQFF. The CDR3 coding sequence is TGTGCCAGCAGCGTATTCGGCAATGAGCAGTTCTTC.

The CDR3 nucleotides are TGTGCCAGCAGCTTAGGTAGAGTGAGTGGAGAGACCCAGTACTTC. It yields the protein CASSLGRVSGETQYF. The rearrangement links TRBV7-3 to TRBJ2-5; D unresolved. V was pared by 2 bases and J by 4 bases, with 14 bases between. The germline gives CDR1 SGHTA, CDR2 FQGTGA. The CDR3 consists of 15 residues. The full variable domain, its missing parts supplied by reference TRBV7-3 and TRBJ2-5, is GAGVSQTPSNKVTEKGKYVELRCDPISGHTALYWYRQSLGQGPEFLIYFQGTGAADDSGLPNDRFFAVRPEGSVSTLKIQRTERGDSAVYLCASSLGRVSGETQYFGPGTRLLVL.

The chain has TRBV27 and TRBJ1-2; 8 nucleotides agree with TRBD1. Germline CDR1 MNHEY, CDR2 SMNVEV (reference sequence). This CDR3 is built from 15 residues. Unmatched junction bases numbered 8, after V lost 4 bases and J lost 4 bases. The CDR3 is CASSYAGGASYGYTF. For the CDR3, the DNA is TGTGCCAGCAGTTACGCAGGGGGCGCTTCCTATGGCTACACCTTC.

The chain employs TRBV7-8 and TRBJ2-3; 12 positions agree with TRBD2. Germline V gives CDR1 SGHVS, CDR2 FQNEAQ. V gave up 4 bases and J gave up 6 bases; unmatched junction bases: 8. CDR3 length: 16 amino acids. The CDR3 DNA follows: TGTGCCAGCAGCTCCTCTAGCGGGGGGGCAGCGGATACGCAGTATTTT. It specifies CASSSSSGGAADTQYF.

This sequence joins TRBV2 and TRBJ2-6; 9 bases are shared with TRBD1. The length of the CDR3 is 17 residues. Germline values: CDR1 SNHLY, CDR2 FYNNEI. V lost 10 bases, J lost 0 bases, and 10 bases stayed unmatched. The CDR3 is CATRSGTGSSGANVLTF. CDR3 nucleotide sequence: TGTGCCACTCGGTCCGGGACAGGGAGCTCTGGGGCCAACGTCCTGACTTTC. The variable domain in full, with the rest retrieved from reference TRBV2 and TRBJ2-6, is EPEVTQTPSHQVTQMGQEVILRCVPISNHLYFYWYRQILGQKVEFLVSFYNNEISEKSEIFDDQFSVERPDGSNFTLKIRSTKLEDSAMYFCATRSGTGSSGANVLTFGAGSRLTVL.

The chain employs TRBV18 and TRBJ1-2; D gene uncertain. The CDR3 runs to 13 residues. Germline-derived CDR1 and CDR2 are KGHSH and LQKENI. V lost 3 bases and J lost 6, with 11 bases in between. CDR3 nucleotide sequence: TGTGCCAGCTCACCCCCAACTAGGGATGGCTACACCTTC. Translated: CASSPPTRDGYTF.

This clone was recorded only once. The chain is built from TRBV2 and TRBJ2-7, with TRBD2 as a possible D gene (5 bases). The ends were cut back, 8 bases at V and 6 bases at J, with 14 bases in the middle. From germline, CDR1 is SNHLY and CDR2 FYNNEI. This CDR3 has 12 residues. The CDR3 nucleotides are TGTGCCAGCGACGCGGGTAAAGGCGAGCAGTACTTC. It specifies CASDAGKGEQYF. Full variable domain (outside the CDR3, taken from reference TRBV2 and TRBJ2-7): EPEVTQTPSHQVTQMGQEVILRCVPISNHLYFYWYRQILGQKVEFLVSFYNNEISEKSEIFDDQFSVERPDGSNFTLKIRSTKLEDSAMYFCASDAGKGEQYFGPGTRLTVT.

The rearrangement uses TRBV30 and TRBJ1-5, with 7 bases lining up with TRBD1. The CDR3 sequence is 15 residues long. Trimming removed 4 bases from V and 0 bases from J; junction bases left unmatched: 6. Germline V CDR1 and CDR2: GTSNPN, SVGIG (reference sequence). CDR3 protein: CAWIPGQYSNQPQHF. The CDR3 DNA reads as TGTGCCTGGATCCCGGGACAGTATAGCAATCAGCCCCAGCATTTT. Full variable domain (remainder filled in from reference TRBV30 and TRBJ1-5): SQTIHQWPATLVQPVGSPLSLECTVEGTSNPNLYWYRQAAGRGLQLLFYSVGIGQISSEVPQNLSASRPQDRQFILSSKKLLLSDSGFYLCAWIPGQYSNQPQHFGDGTRLSIL.

The chain couples TRBV7-9 to TRBJ1-3; D unclear. Germline-derived CDR1 and CDR2 are SEHNR and FQNEAQ (reference sequence). Trimming removed 3 bases from V and 4 bases from J, with 13 bases in between. This CDR3 region has 15 residues. CDR3 residues: CASSLRVSAGNTIYF. For the CDR3, the DNA is TGTGCCAGCAGCTTGAGGGTTTCGGCGGGAAACACCATATATTTT.

This chain joins TRBV7-8 and TRBJ1-1, with D maybe TRBD1 (5 bases). CDR3 size: 13 residues. CDR1 and CDR2 (germline): SGHVS, FQNEAQ. Trimming took off 5 bases at V and 11 bases at J, with 18 bases between the two ends. CDR3 sequence reads: CASSALGDSSAFF. CDR3 DNA: TGTGCCAGCAGCGCACTTGGGGACTCCTCGGCTTTCTTT.

This clone was found once. The DNA of the CDR3 is TGTGCCAGCAACCCACAGGGGTATTCCTACGAGCAGTACTTC. The encoded protein is CASNPQGYSYEQYF. The chain uses TRBV6-5 and TRBJ2-7; 7 bases are a match to TRBD1. This CDR3 is built from 14 residues. Germline CDR1 MNHEY, CDR2 SVGAGI. J lost 1 base, V lost 7 bases, and 7 bases had no gene match.